This T cell receptor beta chain was sequenced during a study of OX40 agonist ivuxolimab in advanced cancers. Study summary: Intravenous ivuxolimab was administered to patients every 2 weeks at 0.01 to 10 mg/kg. Prior anti-PD-1, anti-PD-L1 or anti-CTLA-4 therapy was allowed; about 39% had some.

CDR3 size: 13 residues. CDR1 is SGHNT, CDR2 YYREEE, per germline (reference sequence). With 4 bases removed from V and 2 bases from J, the gap between germline ends came to 9 bases. The assay was immunoSEQ multiplex PCR, and TCRdb's table has in-frame clones only and misses some. The sample lists 14,000 or so clones, around 65% occurring once. The sample holds a few counts of this clone. Baseline, cycle 4 day 1, and cycle 7 day 1 were the blood sampling points. This TCR derives from an adult with an advanced solid tumor such as melanoma, head and neck, liver or kidney cancer. The material sequenced was CD4+ or CD8+ T cells sorted from blood, taken in a trial of the OX40 agonist ivuxolimab. The V and J genes are TRBV5-4 and TRBJ1-1; D is ambiguous. CDR3 nucleotides: TGTGCCAGCAGCCCCGTAGGAAACACTGAAGCTTTCTTT. Encoded protein: CASSPVGNTEAFF.